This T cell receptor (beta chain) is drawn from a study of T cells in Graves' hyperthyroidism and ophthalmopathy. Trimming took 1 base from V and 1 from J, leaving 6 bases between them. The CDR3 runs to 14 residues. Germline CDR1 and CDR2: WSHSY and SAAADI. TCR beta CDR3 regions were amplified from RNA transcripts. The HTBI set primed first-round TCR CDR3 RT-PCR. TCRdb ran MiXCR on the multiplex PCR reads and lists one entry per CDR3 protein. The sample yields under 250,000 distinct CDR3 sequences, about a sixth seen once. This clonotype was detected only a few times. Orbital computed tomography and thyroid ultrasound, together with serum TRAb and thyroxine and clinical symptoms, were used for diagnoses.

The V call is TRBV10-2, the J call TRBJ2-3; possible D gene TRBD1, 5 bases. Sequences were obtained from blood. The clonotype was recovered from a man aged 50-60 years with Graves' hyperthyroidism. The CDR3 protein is CASSEFRGTDTQYF. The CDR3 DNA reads TGCGCCAGCAGTGAGTTCAGGGGCACAGATACGCAGTATTTT.